This note documents a single TCR beta chain sequence. The assay was immunoSEQ multiplex PCR, and TCRdb's table has in-frame clones only and misses some. The sample lists under 7,000 clones, 70% to 90% seen once, with less than 5% in the top ten. With 0 bases removed from V and 4 bases from J, the gap between germline ends came to 10 bases. Germline V gene data show CDR1 as SGHKS and CDR2 as YYEKEE (reference sequence). CDR3 length: 14 residues. These data come from a study of graft-versus-host responses after intestinal transplantation. The sequencing used PBMCs, collected about 12 weeks after transplant. This chain joins TRBV5-5 and TRBJ1-2; D not certain. The clonotype comes from a human patient who received an intestinal transplant, so some T cells may come from the graft donor. CDR3 sequence reads: CASSLEAQPYGYTF. The DNA of the CDR3 is TGTGCCAGCAGCTTGGAAGCGCAGCCCTATGGCTACACCTTC.